One sample yielded the 13 T cell receptor beta chains listed below, sequenced in a study of vaccination and CD4 T cells after COVID-19. With the Oncomine TCR Beta short-read assay, DNA from cultured CD4+ T cells was sequenced. TCRdb re-called the PCR reads with MiXCR, one entry per CDR3 protein. This repertoire shows roughly 1,700 distinct CDR3 sequences, 55% to 75% found once; its top ten account for about 39%. The treatment was: approximately 10-day PBMC culture with coronavirus spike peptide pools or control peptides (ViraFEST assay). No cognate antigen is known for these TCRs. The sequenced sample was CD4+ T cells from blood, cultured in vitro, obtained after SARS-CoV-2 vaccination. These receptors came from a human donor who had recovered from COVID-19.

This sequence joins TRBV6-1 and TRBJ1-5; no clear D. V was clipped by 5 bases and J by 0 bases, with 8 bases between them. Germline V gives CDR1 MNHNS, CDR2 SASEGT. The CDR3 covers 14 residues. The chain's CDR3 is CASSRHHSNQPQHF. DNA for the CDR3: TGTGCCAGCAGTCGGCACCATAGCAATCAGCCCCAGCATTTT.

V and J are TRBV28 and TRBJ1-2; 10 positions agree with TRBD1. Germline assignment: CDR1 MDHEN and CDR2 SYDVKM. The CDR3 has 15 amino acids. Trimming at V came to 7 bases and at J to 2 bases, leaving 7 bases not matched to a gene. Here the CDR3 reads CASKAPGQGNYGYTF. The CDR3 DNA follows: TGTGCCAGCAAGGCCCCGGGACAGGGGAACTATGGCTACACCTTC.

The chain couples TRBV7-2 to TRBJ2-1; 8 nucleotides match TRBD2. Germline CDR1 reads SGHTA; CDR2 reads FQGNSA. With 5 bases clipped from V and 5 bases from J, the junction kept 14 bases outside the gene matches. There are 17 residues in the CDR3. The CDR3 loop reads CASSRPQGSGVHNEQFF. CDR3 nucleotide sequence: TGTGCCAGCAGCCGCCCCCAGGGTAGCGGGGTCCACAATGAGCAGTTCTTC.

This clonotype is classed as large. The gene calls are TRBV27 and TRBJ1-2; unclear D gene. The CDR3 sequence is 14 residues long. Per germline, CDR1 MNHEY and CDR2 SMNVEV (reference sequence). V was shortened by 2 bases and J by 8 bases, with 15 bases between the two germline ends. The CDR3 DNA sequence: TGTGCCAGCAGTTTACTGGGCCGCGTGGGAGGCTACACCTTC. This sequence encodes CASSLLGRVGGYTF.

V and J are TRBV4-1 and TRBJ2-3, with 7 positions matching TRBD2. The germline V gene encodes CDR1 MGHRA and CDR2 YSYEKL. V shed 4 bases and J 2 bases; nucleotides not matched to a gene: 6. This CDR3 is 15 amino acids long. CDR3 nucleotides: TGCGCCAGCAGCCTCTCTCTAGCGGCCACAGATACGCAGTATTTT. It specifies CASSLSLAATDTQYF.

The chain combines TRBV6-1 with TRBJ2-2; D not certain. V lost 6 bases, J lost 0 bases, and 14 bases lay in between. In germline, CDR1 is MNHNS, CDR2 SASEGT. The CDR3 totals 16 residues. CDR3 region: CASSLLGRTNTGELFF. Here the CDR3 DNA reads TGTGCCAGCAGCCTCCTGGGCCGCACGAACACCGGGGAGCTGTTTTTT.

The chain carries TRBV15 and TRBJ1-1; D unresolved. V was trimmed by 0 bases and J by 11 bases, leaving 16 bases between them. The CDR3 is 14 residues long. The germline V gene encodes CDR1 LNHNV and CDR2 YYDKDF (reference sequence). The CDR3 loop reads CATSRDIDFTGAFF. CDR3 nucleotide sequence: TGTGCCACCAGCAGAGACATCGACTTCACTGGGGCTTTCTTT.

This chain uses TRBV28 with TRBJ1-2; 8 bases are a match to TRBD1. CDR1 and CDR2 (germline): MDHEN, SYDVKM. The CDR3 has 13 amino acids. The V segment lost 9 bases and the J segment 4 bases; nucleotides outside the gene matches: 7. CDR3 region: CASRGQGGYGYTF. The CDR3 nucleotides are TGTGCCAGTCGCGGACAGGGCGGCTATGGCTACACCTTC.

This sequence joins TRBV25-1 and TRBJ1-1, with D tentatively TRBD1 (6 bases). Germline V gene data show CDR1 as MGHDK and CDR2 as SYGVNS. With 4 bases removed from V and 4 bases from J, the gap between germline ends came to 19 bases. The CDR3 has 16 residues. The CDR3 loop is CASSGNPGDIGTEAFF. The DNA of the CDR3 is TGTGCCAGCAGTGGCAACCCAGGGGATATTGGCACTGAAGCTTTCTTT.

The CDR3 here is CSARDRGGSPLHF. In DNA form, the CDR3 reads TGCAGTGCTAGGGACAGGGGAGGGTCACCCCTCCACTTT. The chain joins TRBV20-1 to TRBJ1-6; 9 nucleotides agree with TRBD1. The length of the CDR3 is 13 residues. Germline V gene sequence: CDR1 DFQATT, CDR2 SNEGSKA (reference sequence). J was trimmed by 10 bases and V by 3 bases; bases with no gene match: 4.

With regard to this clonotype: At one of its ends the junction is not consistent with the germline gene, which may arise from a read error. The rearrangement links TRBV7-9 to TRBJ1-1; D is possibly TRBD1 (5 bases). This CDR3 region has 15 residues. Germline V CDR1 and CDR2: SEHNR, FQNEAQ (reference sequence). CDR3 in DNA: TGTGCCAGCAGAGGAACAGGAGCTGAACAAACTGGAGCTTTCTTT. Translating gives CASRGTGAEQTGAFF. Using reference TRBV7-9 and TRBJ1-1 for the parts outside the CDR3, the full variable domain is DTGVSQNPRHKITKRGQNVTFRCDPISEHNRLYWYRQTLGQGPEFLTYFQNEAQLEKSRLLSDRFSAERPKGSFSTLEIQRTEQGDSAMYLCASRGTGAEQTGAFFGQGTRLTVV.

This clonotype is deemed large. The rearrangement uses TRBV7-2 and TRBJ2-1; 14 nucleotides match TRBD2. V gave up 1 base and J gave up 10 bases; unmatched junction bases: 0. The CDR3 is made up of 14 amino acids. CDR1 and CDR2 from the germline V gene are SGHTA and FQGNSA. Here the CDR3 reads CASSLGTSGREQFF. Written as DNA, the CDR3 is TGTGCCAGCAGCTTAGGGACTAGCGGGAGGGAGCAGTTCTTC.

The chain combines TRBV6-4 with TRBJ2-3, with unresolved D. The V gene lost 2 bases and the J gene lost 2 bases, with 5 bases spanning the gap. The germline V gene has CDR1 MRHNA and CDR2 SNTAGT. The length of the CDR3 is 13 residues. The CDR3 DNA sequence: TGTGCCAGCAGTGACGGGGACACAGATACGCAGTATTTT. Residues: CASSDGDTDTQYF.